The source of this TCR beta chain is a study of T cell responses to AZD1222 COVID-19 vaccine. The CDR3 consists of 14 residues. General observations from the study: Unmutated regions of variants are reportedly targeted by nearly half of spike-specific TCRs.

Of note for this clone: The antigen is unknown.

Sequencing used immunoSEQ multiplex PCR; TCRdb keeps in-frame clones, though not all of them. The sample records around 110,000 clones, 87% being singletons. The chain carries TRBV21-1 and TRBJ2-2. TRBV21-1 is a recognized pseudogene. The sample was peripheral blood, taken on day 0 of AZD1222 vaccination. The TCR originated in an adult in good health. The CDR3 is CASAQRGLTGELFF. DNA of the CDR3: TGTGCCAGCGCCCAGAGGGGTCTCACCGGGGAGCTGTTTTTT.